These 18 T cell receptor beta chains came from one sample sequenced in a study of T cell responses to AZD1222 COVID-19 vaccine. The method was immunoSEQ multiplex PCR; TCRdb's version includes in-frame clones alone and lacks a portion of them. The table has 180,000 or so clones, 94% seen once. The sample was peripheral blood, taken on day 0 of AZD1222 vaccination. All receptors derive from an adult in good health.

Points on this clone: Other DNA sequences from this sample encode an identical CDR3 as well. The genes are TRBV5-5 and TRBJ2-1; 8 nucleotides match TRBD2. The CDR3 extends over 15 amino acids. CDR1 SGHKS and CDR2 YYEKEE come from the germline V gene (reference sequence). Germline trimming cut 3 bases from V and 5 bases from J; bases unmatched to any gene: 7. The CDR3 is CASSSLAGFNNEQFF. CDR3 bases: TGTGCCAGCAGCTCTCTAGCGGGCTTTAACAATGAGCAGTTCTTC.

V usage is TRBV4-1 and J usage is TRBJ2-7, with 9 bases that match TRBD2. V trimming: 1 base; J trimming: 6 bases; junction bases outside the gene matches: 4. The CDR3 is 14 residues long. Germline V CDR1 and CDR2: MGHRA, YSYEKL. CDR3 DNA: TGCGCCAGCAGCCAAGTGGGACTAGCTTCCGAGCAGTACTTC. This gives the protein CASSQVGLASEQYF.

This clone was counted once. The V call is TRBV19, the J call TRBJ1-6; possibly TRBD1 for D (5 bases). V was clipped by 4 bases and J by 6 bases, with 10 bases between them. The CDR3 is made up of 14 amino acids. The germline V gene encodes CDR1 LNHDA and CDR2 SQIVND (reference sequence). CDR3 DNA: TGTGCCAGTAGTACGAGGGGCTTTAATTCACCCCTCCACTTT. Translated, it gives CASSTRGFNSPLHF. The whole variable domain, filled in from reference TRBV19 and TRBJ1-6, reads DGGITQSPKYLFRKEGQNVTLSCEQNLNHDAMYWYRQDPGQGLRLIYYSQIVNDFQKGDIAEGYSVSREKKESFPLTVTSAQKNPTAFYLCASSTRGFNSPLHFGNGTRLTVT.

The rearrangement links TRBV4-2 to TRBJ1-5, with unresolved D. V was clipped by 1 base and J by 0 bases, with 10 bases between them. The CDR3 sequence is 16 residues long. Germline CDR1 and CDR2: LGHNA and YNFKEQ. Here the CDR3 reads CASSQGNSHSNQPQHF. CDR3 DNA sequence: TGTGCCAGCAGCCAAGGGAACAGCCATAGCAATCAGCCCCAGCATTTT.

The DNA for the CDR3 is TGTGCCAGTACGAAACTTTACGATAGGAATTCACCCCTCCACTTT. It encodes CASTKLYDRNSPLHF. This sequence joins TRBV28 and TRBJ1-6, with D unclear. Trimming left V 9 bases short and J 7 bases short, with 19 bases between. CDR3 length: 15 amino acids. Germline V lookup: CDR1 MDHEN, CDR2 SYDVKM.

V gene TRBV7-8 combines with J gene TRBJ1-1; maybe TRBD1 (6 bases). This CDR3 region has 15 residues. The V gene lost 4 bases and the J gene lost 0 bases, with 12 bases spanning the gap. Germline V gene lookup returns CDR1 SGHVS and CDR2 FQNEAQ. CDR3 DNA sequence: TGTGCCAGCAGCTCGAACAGGGTTATGAACACTGAAGCTTTCTTT. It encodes CASSSNRVMNTEAFF.

CDR3 sequence (DNA): TGTGCCAGCAGTCTCATCTCCCACACAGATACGCAGTATTTT. It specifies CASSLISHTDTQYF. The chain uses TRBV27 and TRBJ2-3; D is ambiguous. Germline CDR1 and CDR2: MNHEY and SMNVEV (reference sequence). V was cut by 5 bases and J by 2 bases, with 11 bases left in between. The CDR3 totals 14 residues.

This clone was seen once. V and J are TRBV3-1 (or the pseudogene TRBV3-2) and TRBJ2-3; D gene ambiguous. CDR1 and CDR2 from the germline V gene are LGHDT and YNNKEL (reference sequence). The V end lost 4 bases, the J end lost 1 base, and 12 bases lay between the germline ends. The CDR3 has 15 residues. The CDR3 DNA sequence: TGTGCCAGCAGCCTCCAAGGGTGGGGCACAGATACGCAGTATTTT. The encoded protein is CASSLQGWGTDTQYF.

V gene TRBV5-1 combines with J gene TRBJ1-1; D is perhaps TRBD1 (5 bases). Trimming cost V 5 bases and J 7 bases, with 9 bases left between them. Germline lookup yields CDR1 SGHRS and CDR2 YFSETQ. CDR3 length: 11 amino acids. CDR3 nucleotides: TGCGCCAGCAGACGCGACAGTGAAGCTTTCTTT. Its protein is CASRRDSEAFF. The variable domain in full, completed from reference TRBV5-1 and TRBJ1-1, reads KAGVTQTPRYLIKTRGQQVTLSCSPISGHRSVSWYQQTPGQGLQFLFEYFSETQRNKGNFPGRFSGRQFSNSRSEMNVSTLELGDSALYLCASRRDSEAFFGQGTRLTVV.

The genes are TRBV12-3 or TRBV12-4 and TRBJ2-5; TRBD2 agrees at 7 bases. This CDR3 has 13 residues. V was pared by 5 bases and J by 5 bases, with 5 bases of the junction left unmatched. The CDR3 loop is CASSPSGTETQYF. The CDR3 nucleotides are TGTGCCAGCAGTCCGAGCGGGACGGAGACCCAGTACTTC.

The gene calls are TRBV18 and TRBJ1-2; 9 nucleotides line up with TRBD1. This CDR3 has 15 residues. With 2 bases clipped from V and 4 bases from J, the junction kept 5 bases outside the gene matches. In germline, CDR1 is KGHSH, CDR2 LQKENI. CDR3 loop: CASSPMGQGIYGYTF. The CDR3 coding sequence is TGTGCCAGCTCACCAATGGGACAGGGCATCTATGGCTACACCTTC.

For the CDR3, the DNA is TGTGCCAGCAGCTTAGATCTTCCGAGATCTGAGCAGTTCTTC. Translation gives CASSLDLPRSEQFF. This sequence joins TRBV11-2 and TRBJ2-1, with no clear D. The V gene's germline CDR1 is SGHAT and CDR2 FQNNGV. V was trimmed by 0 bases and J by 9 bases, leaving 12 bases between them. The CDR3 sequence is 14 residues long.

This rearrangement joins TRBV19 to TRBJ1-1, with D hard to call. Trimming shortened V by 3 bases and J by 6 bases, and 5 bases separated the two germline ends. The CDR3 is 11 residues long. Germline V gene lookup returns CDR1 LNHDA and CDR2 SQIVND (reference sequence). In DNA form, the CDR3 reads TGTGCCAGTAGTATCGCTCCTGAAGCTTTCTTT. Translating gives CASSIAPEAFF.

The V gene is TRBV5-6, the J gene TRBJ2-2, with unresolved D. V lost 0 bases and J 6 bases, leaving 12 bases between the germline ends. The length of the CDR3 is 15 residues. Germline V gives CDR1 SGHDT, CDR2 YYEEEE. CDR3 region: CASSLAPRSPGELFF. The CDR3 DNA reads TGTGCCAGCAGCTTGGCCCCCCGTTCTCCCGGGGAGCTGTTTTTT. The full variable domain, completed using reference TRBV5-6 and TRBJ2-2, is DAGVTQSPTHLIKTRGQQVTLRCSPKSGHDTVSWYQQALGQGPQFIFQYYEEEERQRGNFPDRFSGHQFPNYSSELNVNALLLGDSALYLCASSLAPRSPGELFFGEGSRLTVL.

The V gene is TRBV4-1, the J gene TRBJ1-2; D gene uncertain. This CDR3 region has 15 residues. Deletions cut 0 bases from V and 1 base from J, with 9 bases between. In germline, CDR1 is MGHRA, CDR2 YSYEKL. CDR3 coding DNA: TGCGCCAGCAGCCAAGAGCGCGTACGTAACTATGGCTACACCTTC. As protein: CASSQERVRNYGYTF.

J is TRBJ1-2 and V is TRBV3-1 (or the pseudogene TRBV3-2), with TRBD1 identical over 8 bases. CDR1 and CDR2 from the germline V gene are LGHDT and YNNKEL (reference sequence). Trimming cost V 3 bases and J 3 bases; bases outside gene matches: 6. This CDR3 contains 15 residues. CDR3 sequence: CASSHHTGGDYGYTF. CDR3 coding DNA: TGTGCCAGCAGCCACCATACAGGGGGTGACTATGGCTACACCTTC.

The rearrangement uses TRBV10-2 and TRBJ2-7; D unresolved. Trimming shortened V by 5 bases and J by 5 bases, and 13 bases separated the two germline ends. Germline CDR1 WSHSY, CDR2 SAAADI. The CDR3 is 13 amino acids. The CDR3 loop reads CASSSERTDEQYF. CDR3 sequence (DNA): TGCGCCAGCAGTTCGGAAAGAACAGACGAGCAGTACTTC.

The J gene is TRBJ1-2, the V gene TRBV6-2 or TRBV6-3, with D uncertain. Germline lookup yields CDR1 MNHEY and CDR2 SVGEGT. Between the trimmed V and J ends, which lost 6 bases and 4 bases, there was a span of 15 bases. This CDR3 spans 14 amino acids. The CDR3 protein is CASSLSAALYGYTF. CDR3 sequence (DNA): TGTGCCAGCAGCTTGTCAGCGGCACTCTATGGCTACACCTTC.